This T cell receptor (beta chain) appears in the sequencing data of a study of Ad26.COV2.S vaccination and SARS-CoV-2 variants. Profiled with immunoSEQ multiplex PCR; TCRdb holds only in-frame clones, not every one. Of about 350,000 clones listed, roughly 89% are singletons. CDR1 is MNHEY, CDR2 SVGEGT, per germline. V gave up 6 bases and J gave up 2 bases, with 14 bases separating them. The CDR3 covers 15 residues. Treatment specified: roughly 18 received Ad26.COV2.S at low or high dose, single or two shots; about five received placebo; per-sample allocation not given. Day 63 after the first injection of vaccine or placebo was the sampling time.

The chain employs TRBV6-2 or TRBV6-3 and TRBJ2-1; a possible D gene is TRBD1 (6 bases). The material was peripheral blood, obtained in a trial of Ad26.COV2.S vaccine versus placebo. The sequence came from a person between 18 and 60 years old who received the Ad26.COV2.S COVID-19 vaccine or a placebo. CDR3 DNA: TGTGCCAGCAGCTCCGGGACATCCGCCTACAATGAGCAGTTCTTC. As protein: CASSSGTSAYNEQFF.